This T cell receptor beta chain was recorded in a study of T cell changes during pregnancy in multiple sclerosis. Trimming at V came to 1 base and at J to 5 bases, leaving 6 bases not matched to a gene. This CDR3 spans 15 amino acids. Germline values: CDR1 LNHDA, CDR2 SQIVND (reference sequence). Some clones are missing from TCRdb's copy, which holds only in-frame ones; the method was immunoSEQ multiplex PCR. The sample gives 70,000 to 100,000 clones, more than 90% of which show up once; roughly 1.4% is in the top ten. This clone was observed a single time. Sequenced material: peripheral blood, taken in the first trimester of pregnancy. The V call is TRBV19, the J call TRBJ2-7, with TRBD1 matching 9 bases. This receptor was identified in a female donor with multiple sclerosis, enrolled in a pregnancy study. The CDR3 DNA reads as TGTGCCAGTAGTATAGGCGGACAGGGGACCCACGAGCAGTACTTC. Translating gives CASSIGGQGTHEQYF.